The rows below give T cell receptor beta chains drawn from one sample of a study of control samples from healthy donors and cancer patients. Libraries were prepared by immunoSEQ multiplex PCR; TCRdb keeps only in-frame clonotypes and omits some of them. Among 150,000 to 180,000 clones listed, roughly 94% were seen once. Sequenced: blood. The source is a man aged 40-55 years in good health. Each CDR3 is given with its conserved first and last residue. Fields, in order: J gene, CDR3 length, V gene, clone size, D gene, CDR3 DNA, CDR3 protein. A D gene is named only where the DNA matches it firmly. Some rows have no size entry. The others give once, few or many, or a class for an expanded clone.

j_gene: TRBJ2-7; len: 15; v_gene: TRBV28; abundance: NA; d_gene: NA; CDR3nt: TGTGCCAGCAGTGTGGACAAGGATGGGTGGAACGAGCAGTACTTC; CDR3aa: CASSVDKDGWNEQYF
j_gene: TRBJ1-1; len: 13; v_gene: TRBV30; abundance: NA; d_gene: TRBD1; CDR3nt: TGTGCCTGGACGAGGGGGCGGAACACTGAAGCTTTCTTT; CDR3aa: CAWTRGRNTEAFF
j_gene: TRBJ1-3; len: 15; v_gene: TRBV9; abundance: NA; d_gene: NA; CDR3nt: TGTGCCAGCAGCTCCCGAGGGGGGGCTGGAAACACCATATATTTT; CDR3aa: CASSSRGGAGNTIYF
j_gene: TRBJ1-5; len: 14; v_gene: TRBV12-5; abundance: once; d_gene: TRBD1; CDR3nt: TGTGCTAGTGGTAAGACAGGGTTCAATCAGCCCCAGCATTTT; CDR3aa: CASGKTGFNQPQHF
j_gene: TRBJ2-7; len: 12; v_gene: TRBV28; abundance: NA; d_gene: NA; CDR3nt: TGTGCCAGTTGCAGGGCGGCCTACGAGCAGTACTTC; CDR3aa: CASCRAAYEQYF
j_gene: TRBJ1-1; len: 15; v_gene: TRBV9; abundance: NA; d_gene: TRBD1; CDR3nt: TGTGCCAGCAGCTTAAGGGGGACAGCGAACACTGAAGCTTTCTTT; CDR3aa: CASSLRGTANTEAFF
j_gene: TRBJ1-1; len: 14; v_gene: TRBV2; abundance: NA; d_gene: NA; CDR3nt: TGTGCCAGCAGTGAAGCGCTTCGGAACACTGAAGCTTTCTTT; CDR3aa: CASSEALRNTEAFF
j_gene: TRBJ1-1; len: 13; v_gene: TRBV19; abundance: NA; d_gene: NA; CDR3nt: TGTGCCAGTAGTATGGGGGGGAACACTGAAGCTTTCTTT; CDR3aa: CASSMGGNTEAFF
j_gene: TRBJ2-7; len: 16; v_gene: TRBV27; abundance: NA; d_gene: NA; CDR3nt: TGTGCCAGCAGTTTTAAGGGCGGGGGCCTCTCCTACGAGCAGTACTTC; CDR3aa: CASSFKGGGLSYEQYF
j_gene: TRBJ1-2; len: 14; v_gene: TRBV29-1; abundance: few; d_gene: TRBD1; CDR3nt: TGCAGCGTTTACCCTCCGGGACAGGGATCTGGCTACACCTTC; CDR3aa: CSVYPPGQGSGYTF
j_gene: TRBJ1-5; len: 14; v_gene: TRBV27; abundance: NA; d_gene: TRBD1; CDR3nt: TGTGCCAGCAGTCCAACAGGGGGTCATCAGCCCCAGCATTTT; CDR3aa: CASSPTGGHQPQHF
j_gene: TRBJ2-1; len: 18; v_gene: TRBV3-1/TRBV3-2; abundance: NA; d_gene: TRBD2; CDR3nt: TGTGCCAGCAGCCACCGGACTAGCGGGGGGGCTGGTTACAATGAGCAGTTCTTC; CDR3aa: CASSHRTSGGAGYNEQFF
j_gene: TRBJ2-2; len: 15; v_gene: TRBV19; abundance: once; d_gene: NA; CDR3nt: TGTGCCAGTAGTATCCGGATAGCGGTACCCGGGGAGCTGTTTTTT; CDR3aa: CASSIRIAVPGELFF
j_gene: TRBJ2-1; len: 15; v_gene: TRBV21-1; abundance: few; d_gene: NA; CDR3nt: TGTGCCAGCAGCAAAATCCAGCGGGACTACAATGAGCAGTTCTTC; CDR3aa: CASSKIQRDYNEQFF
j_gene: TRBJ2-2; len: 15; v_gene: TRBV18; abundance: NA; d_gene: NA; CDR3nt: TGTGCCAGCTCACCGGCGACTAGGGGGACCGGGGAGCTGTTTTTT; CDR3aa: CASSPATRGTGELFF
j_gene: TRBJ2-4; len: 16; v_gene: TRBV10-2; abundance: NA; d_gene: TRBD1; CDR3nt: TGCGCCAGCAGGGACCCGGACAGGGCCGCCAAAAACATTCAGTACTTC; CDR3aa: CASRDPDRAAKNIQYF
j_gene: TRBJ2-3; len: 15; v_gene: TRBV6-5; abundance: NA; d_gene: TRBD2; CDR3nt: TGTGCCAGCAGTTCGACTAGCGGGGGAACAGATACGCAGTATTTT; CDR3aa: CASSSTSGGTDTQYF
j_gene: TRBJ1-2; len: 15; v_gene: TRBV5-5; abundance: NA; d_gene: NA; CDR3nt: TGTGCCAGCAGCCGGAACAGGGATCGGGGCTATGGCTACACCTTC; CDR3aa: CASSRNRDRGYGYTF
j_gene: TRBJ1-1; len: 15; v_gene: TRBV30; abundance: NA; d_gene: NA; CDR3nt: TGTGCCTGGAGTAGGGGCCGGGGGGCCCACAATGAAGCTTTCTTT; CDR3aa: CAWSRGRGAHNEAFF
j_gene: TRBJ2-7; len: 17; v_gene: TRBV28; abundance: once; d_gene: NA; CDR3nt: TGTGCCAGCTCCGGCCGTATTATCGGAGGATCGTCCTACGAGCAGTACTTC; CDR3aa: CASSGRIIGGSSYEQYF